This T cell receptor (beta chain) was sequenced during a study of identical twins. General study results and limits: Memory repertoires showed no such pattern, whereas abundant cord blood beta clonotypes carried fewer insertions.

Many counts were recorded for this clonotype. The antigen remains undetermined. Template switching, a step in the protocol, added a universal primer site, and cDNA carried unique molecular identifiers. Each CDR3 protein is one row after TCRdb ran MiXCR on the 5' RACE reads. The sample includes about 100,000 distinct CDR3 sequences, 5.9% of them seen just once. The CDR3 is made up of 12 amino acids. Between the trimmed V and J ends, which lost 7 bases and 4 bases, there was a span of 10 bases. The sequence derives from a woman aged 50 to 65 in good health. The chain carries TRBV12-3 or TRBV12-4 and TRBJ1-1; D unclear. Sample: memory T cells sorted from blood. CDR3 coding DNA: TGTGCCAGCAAATTCGGGAGCACTGAAGCTTTCTTT. This translates into CASKFGSTEAFF.